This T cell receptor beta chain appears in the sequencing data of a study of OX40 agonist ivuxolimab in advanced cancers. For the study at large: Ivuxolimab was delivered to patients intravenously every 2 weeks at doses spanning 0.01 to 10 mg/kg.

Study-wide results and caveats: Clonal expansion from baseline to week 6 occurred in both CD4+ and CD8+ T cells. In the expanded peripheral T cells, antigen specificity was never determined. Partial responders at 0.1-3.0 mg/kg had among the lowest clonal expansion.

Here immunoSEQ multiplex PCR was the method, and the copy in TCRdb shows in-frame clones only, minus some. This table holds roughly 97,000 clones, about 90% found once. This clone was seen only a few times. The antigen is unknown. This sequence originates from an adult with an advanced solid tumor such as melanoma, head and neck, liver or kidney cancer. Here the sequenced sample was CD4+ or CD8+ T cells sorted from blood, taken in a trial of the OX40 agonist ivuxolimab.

CDR3 nucleotides: TGTGCCTGGTCTAAAGACAGGGCCTATCAGCCCCAGCATTTT. This gives the protein CAWSKDRAYQPQHF. The chain carries TRBV30 and TRBJ1-5, with TRBD1 matching 7 bases. Germline values: CDR1 GTSNPN, CDR2 SVGIG (reference sequence). The CDR3 has 14 amino acids. Unmatched junction bases numbered 9, after V lost 5 bases and J lost 5 bases.